This T cell receptor (beta chain) was recovered during a study of cytomegalovirus exposure and HLA in healthy donors. Trimming took off 5 bases at V and 5 bases at J, with 15 bases between the two ends. Looked up from germline, CDR1 is SGHTA and CDR2 is FQGTGA. There are 14 residues in the CDR3. Points on this clone: Its antigen is currently unknown.

Study-level results: Reportedly, cytomegalovirus status was diagnosed with high sensitivity and specificity. It was found in a later analysis that first-cohort TCR clusters tended to co-occur in the approximately 130 validation repertoires. Listed as cytomegalovirus-associated were 150 to 200 TCR beta chains.

Some clones are missing from TCRdb's copy, which holds only in-frame ones; the method was immunoSEQ multiplex PCR. The sample carries about 170,000 clones, around 92% recorded once. The chain carries TRBV7-3 and TRBJ1-1; D might be TRBD1 (5 bases). The sample consisted of PBMCs. This receptor was identified in a woman aged 18-35 years in good health and CMV-seropositive. The CDR3 DNA reads TGTGCCAGCAGCCTTACCGGGGGGTTGACTGAAGCTTTCTTT. Translated, it gives CASSLTGGLTEAFF.